This T cell receptor (beta chain) was captured in a study of blood T cell repertoires in COVID-19. Study at large: Specimens from acute and convalescent COVID-19 originated in the United States, Italy and Spain. The analysed material was cDNA or gDNA that came from T cells, B-cell-depleted T cells, or PBMCs.

V trimming: 4 bases; J trimming: 1 base; junction bases outside the gene matches: 4. CDR1 is SGHTS, CDR2 YDEGEE, per germline. This CDR3 spans 14 amino acids. Per the study methods: Reference gene primers were amplified, and this amplification served to estimate nucleated cell counts. Using immunoSEQ multiplex PCR, the repertoire was profiled, and TCRdb retains in-frame clones only, with some absent. V, J and clone size reflect that table, while D and trimming were determined from the DNA. The data show approximately 70,000 clones, with 82% seen just once and roughly 13% held by the top ten. The source material was peripheral blood. The chain links TRBV5-8 to TRBJ2-5; 7 positions match TRBD2. The sequence derives from a woman of 80 years or more with acute or convalescent COVID-19. The CDR3 region has the DNA TGTGCCAGCAGCGCAGGACTAGTCCAAGAGACCCAGTACTTC. This translates into CASSAGLVQETQYF.